These T cell receptor beta chains were read from a single sample in a study of blood T cells in healthy people across ages. Each CDR3 protein gets one entry after TCRdb re-called the 5' RACE reads with MiXCR. The table has roughly 2 million distinct CDR3 sequences, just under 50% seen once. Sequenced material: blood. Every receptor here comes from a woman in her thirties or forties in good health. Both conserved end residues are trimmed from each CDR3. Fields, in order: J gene, V gene, CDR3 protein.

J: TRBJ2-6; V: TRBV5-1; CDR3: ASSLVTGRSGANVLT
J: TRBJ2-6; V: TRBV20-1; CDR3: SARVTGGAPSGANVLT
J: TRBJ2-3; V: TRBV7-2; CDR3: ASTRRYTDTQY
J: TRBJ2-3; V: TRBV5-1; CDR3: ASSLVAGGPDTQY
J: TRBJ2-7; V: TRBV20-1; CDR3: SALGGMRQY
J: TRBJ2-3; V: TRBV5-1; CDR3: ASSAVTGNTDTQY
J: TRBJ2-1; V: TRBV20-1; CDR3: SARGDRGRGEQF
J: TRBJ2-3; V: TRBV18; CDR3: ASSPPVSDTQY
J: TRBJ1-1; V: TRBV6-5; CDR3: ASSSTGVAF
J: TRBJ1-2; V: TRBV7-2; CDR3: ASSVVPYGYT
J: TRBJ2-3; V: TRBV7-3; CDR3: ASSPVASADTQY
J: TRBJ2-1; V: TRBV20-1; CDR3: SARDPNRAYSEQF
J: TRBJ2-7; V: TRBV10-3; CDR3: AISELGYEQS
J: TRBJ1-1; V: TRBV12-5; CDR3: ASGLGLGIAF